This TCR beta chain was recovered during a study of blood T cell repertoires in COVID-19 (dated by TCRdb to 2018 to 2020). Regarding the study in general: Samples from collaborators originated in the United States, Italy and Spain and spanned both the acute and convalescent phases of COVID-19. The prospective study material was composed of cDNA or gDNA derived from T cells, B-cell-depleted T cells, or PBMCs. Subjects who had been exposed to COVID-19, were actively infected with it, or had recovered from it provided the deeply sampled blood TCRbeta repertoires that made up the dataset. The repertoires were released in a freely available public database intended as a resource for research on the immune response to SARS-CoV-2. Samples were obtained from the ongoing ImmuneRACE study (first 160 participants) and from 1,000 to 1,500 subjects provided by 6 global collaborators. Nearly every sample came with metadata listing a de-identified subject ID, COVID-19 status, age in years and sex. HLA class I and class II types, where available, came from metadata supplied by the sample provider rather than from assay-based typing. Paper-wide results and their limitations: How much clinical and demographic metadata was included differed by source and by participant, and the metadata was provided uncurated.

This clone occurred a few times. Its recognized antigen is unknown. Per-base quality was not reported, and no clone a single base away is much larger than it. TCRbeta CDR3 regions were amplified from genomic DNA by means of the immunoSEQ Assay, a bias-controlled multiplex PCR. Per the authors' processing: The number of nucleated cells in each sample was estimated by amplification of reference gene primers within the assay. To quantify the absolute abundance of each unique TCRbeta CDR3 rearrangement, sequence reads were collapsed and filtered. For each sample, productive Simpson clonality was calculated as the square root of Simpson's diversity index across productive rearrangements. Sourced from immuneACCESS, this table was stored by TCRdb with only in-frame sequences that have V and J called. A share of the clones is absent; for the studies checked, an unresolved V gene accounts for under half, and the remainder has no known explanation. Clone size and V and J calls were adopted from that table, with D and trimming inferred from the DNA. This sample holds 250,000 to 350,000 clones; 80% to 90% were observed only once. The top ten clonotypes cover 10% of the sample.

The CDR3 spans 13 residues, from the cysteine through the phenylalanine. Only CDR3 DNA remains: 39 bases, in frame from the first base. For this chain, trimming is 4 bases at the V end and 11 bases at the J end, and the number of junction bases without a gene match is 9. The germline V gene provides CDR1 SGHDN and CDR2 FVKESK. Participants in the prospective study were aged roughly 18 to 95 years, lived in over 20 United States geographic areas, and enrolled through a virtual design. In the prospective study, participants were assigned to cohorts based on the clinical history participants reported in a screening survey and a study questionnaire. For ImmuneRACE Cohort 3, a participant was defined as recovered based on two consecutive negative NP/OP PCR tests, clearance by a healthcare professional, or resolution of symptoms. In the prospective study, mobile phlebotomists collected whole blood, serum and a nasopharyngeal or oropharyngeal swab from each participant. Additional blood draws and questionnaires over an approximately 2-month period could optionally be provided by prospective study participants. Prospective study blood samples were shipped either frozen or at room temperature before DNA extraction.

The TCR originated in a woman younger than 35 who had recovered from COVID-19. This chain is built from TRBV14 and TRBJ1-1; 8 bases in the middle match TRBD1. The specimen sequenced was PBMCs or T cells enriched from blood (not recorded which). In nucleotides, the sequence is TGTGCCAGCAGCCGCACCAACAGGGGGAGGGCTTTCTTT. It translates to CASSRTNRGRAFF.